The 20 T cell receptor delta chains below all came from one sample that was sequenced in a study of gamma-delta T cells after stem cell transplantation. TCRdb re-called clones from the RT-PCR reads via CATT. Of some 1,300 delta-chain clones in the sample, 2.7% were seen once. The sample was gamma-delta T cells. Source of these receptors: a human donor. It is not recorded whose cells these are; they may come from a transplant donor.

The table lists this clone with a few counts. A read error likely explains why the TCRdb protein, taken from a much larger clone, differs from this DNA's translation at residue 10; the protein shown is translated from the DNA. The chain recombines TRDV2 with TRDJ1; TRDD3 aligns across 10 bases. Germline trimming cut 0 bases from V and 0 bases from J; bases unmatched to any gene: 9. This CDR3 comprises 18 residues. The germline V gene has CDR1 GEAIGNYY and CDR2 EKD. In DNA form, the CDR3 reads TGTGCCTGTGACACCGTACTGGGGGATGCGAGATACACCGATAAACTCATCTTT. As protein: CACDTVLGDARYTDKLIF.

Comments on this clone: It is likely a read error: a sequence one base away is far more abundant. This sample also contains other DNA sequences that code for the same CDR3. This chain links TRDV2 with TRDJ2; TRDD3 agrees at 9 bases. Germline V gene lookup returns CDR1 GEAIGNYY and CDR2 EKD. The CDR3 sequence is 17 residues long. Here the CDR3 DNA reads TGTGCCTGTGACCCAGTGGGGGATAAGGATTTGACGGCACAACTCTTCTTT. This encodes CACDPVGDKDLTAQLFF.

Comment on this clone: This likely came from a read error, as a far larger clone is one base away. Other DNA sequences in this specimen translate into the identical CDR3. The V gene is TRDV2, the J gene TRDJ1; D ambiguous. Germline CDR1 is GEAIGNYY and CDR2 is EKD. V gave up 4 bases and J gave up 2 bases, with 19 bases separating them. The CDR3 has 16 amino acids. CDR3 sequence reads: CACDPLAVPGTDKLIF. CDR3 in DNA: TGTGCCTGTGATCCTCTCGCGGTGCCAGGGACCGATAAACTCATCTTT.

The sample holds a few counts of this clone. A far bigger clonotype differs at one base, so this is likely a read error. The chain links TRDV2 to TRDJ1, with D possibly matching TRDD3 (6 bases). Trimming cost V 1 base and J 3 bases, with 23 bases left between them. Germline lookup yields CDR1 GEAIGNYY and CDR2 EKD. The CDR3 loop spans 18 amino acids. The CDR3 DNA reads as TGTGCCTGTGACACGATACGGGGGGCCTATACCCACGCCGATAAACTCATCTTT. Translated, it gives CACDTIRGAYTHADKLIF.

This clone was seen a handful of times. A clone one base away is much larger, so this may be a read error. The chain links TRDV2 to TRDJ1; 12 nucleotides line up with TRDD3. CDR1 and CDR2 (germline): GEAIGNYY, EKD. The CDR3 has 21 amino acids. After removal of 0 bases from V and 0 bases from J, the junction contained 16 bases not matched to a gene. CDR3 DNA: TGTGCCTGTGACACCCTGTCTATCCCCCTGACTGGGGGATACCACACCGATAAACTCATCTTT. Translating it yields CACDTLSIPLTGGYHTDKLIF.

By proportion, this clone is large. The chain uses TRDV2 and TRDJ1, with 13 bases identical to TRDD3. There are 19 residues in the CDR3. CDR1 and CDR2 from the germline V gene are GEAIGNYY and EKD. The trim removed 0 bases at V and 0 bases at J, leaving 9 bases unmatched. CDR3 nucleotides: TGTGCCTGTGACACCGTTGAACTGGGGGATACGTCGTACACCGATAAACTCATCTTT. The encoded protein is CACDTVELGDTSYTDKLIF.

This clone is labeled as large. Distinct nucleotide sequences in the sample also encode this CDR3. The CDR3 region is CALGAIPTILGDTFFSDKLIF. CDR3 in DNA: TGTGCTCTTGGGGCTATACCTACCATACTGGGGGATACTTTTTTCAGCGATAAACTCATCTTT. The V and J genes are TRDV1 and TRDJ1, with TRDD3 identical over 12 bases. Trimming took 4 bases from V and 4 from J; bases not matched to a gene: 22. This CDR3 contains 21 residues. The germline gives CDR1 TSWWSYY, CDR2 QGS.

In its sample, this clone was seen a few times. A far larger clone is one nucleotide away, so this likely arose from a read error. This same CDR3 is encoded by further DNA sequences in the sample. The J gene is TRDJ1, the V gene TRDV2; 8 bases line up with TRDD3. Per the germline V gene, CDR1 is GEAIGNYY and CDR2 is EKD. This CDR3 comprises 19 residues. The ends lost 0 bases at V and 0 bases at J; junction bases unmatched: 14. CDR3 region: CACDTLRGEGYADTDKLIF. The CDR3 region has the DNA TGTGCCTGTGACACCTTAAGAGGCGAGGGATACGCGGACACCGATAAACTCATCTTT.

By share, this clone counts as large (0.1 to 1%). The chain employs TRDV2 and TRDJ1; 10 bases are shared with TRDD3. CDR1 GEAIGNYY and CDR2 EKD come from the germline V gene. There are 18 residues in the CDR3. The J segment lost 3 bases and the V segment lost 3 bases, leaving 15 bases of the junction unmatched. CDR3 in amino acids: CACDRIHGSGGYSDKLIF. In nucleotides, the CDR3 is TGTGCCTGTGACCGCATCCATGGCTCTGGGGGATATTCCGATAAACTCATCTTT.

This clone is medium-sized (0.01 to 0.1%) by share. This chain uses TRDV2 with TRDJ1; no definite D call. CDR1 GEAIGNYY and CDR2 EKD come from the germline V gene. The CDR3 contains 14 residues. The V end lost 3 bases, the J end lost 3 bases, and 13 bases lay between the germline ends. CDR3 in amino acids: CACDLIGGADKLIF. The CDR3 nucleotides read TGTGCCTGTGACCTCATCGGAGGGGCCGATAAACTCATCTTT.

Sample share makes this clone hyperexpanded. This specimen includes other DNA sequences encoding the same CDR3. The DNA for the CDR3 is TGTGCCTGTGACACACTAGTGGGGGATACTTTAAGACCTTCGTCCGATAAACTCATCTTT. This codes for CACDTLVGDTLRPSSDKLIF. This sequence joins TRDV2 and TRDJ1, with 10 bases lining up with TRDD3. The germline gives CDR1 GEAIGNYY, CDR2 EKD. This CDR3 is 20 amino acids long. The V segment lost 1 base and the J segment 3 bases; nucleotides outside the gene matches: 19.

This clone was detected only a few times. The TCRdb protein comes from a much larger clone and disagrees with this DNA's translation at residue 4, likely due to a read error; the protein given here is derived from the DNA. The rearrangement joins TRDV2 to TRDJ1; 9 nucleotides agree with TRDD3. V trimming: 5 bases; J trimming: 0 bases; junction bases outside the gene matches: 18. Germline V gives CDR1 GEAIGNYY, CDR2 EKD. The length of the CDR3 is 19 residues. CDR3 amino acids: CACGTWDVLGEPHTDKLIF. The CDR3 bases are TGTGCCTGTGGCACTTGGGACGTACTGGGGGAACCTCACACCGATAAACTCATCTTT.

In its sample, this clone was seen a few times. This DNA translates differently at residue 11 from the TCRdb protein, which is that of a much larger clone; a read error is likely, and the protein shown is the DNA's own translation. This chain joins TRDV2 and TRDJ1; 8 bases fit TRDD3. The germline gives CDR1 GEAIGNYY, CDR2 EKD. V dropped 0 bases and J dropped 0; count of bases not matched to a gene: 8. The CDR3 is 17 amino acids. The CDR3 DNA follows: TGTGCCTGTGACACCGCGGAACTACTGGGGGACACCGATAAACTCATCTTT. It encodes CACDTAELLGDTDKLIF.

A word on this clone: The TCRdb protein, from a much larger clone, departs from this DNA's translation at residue 11, likely by read error; the protein shown derives from the DNA. The chain uses TRDV2 and TRDJ1; D call uncertain. Trimming left V 0 bases short and J 2 bases short, with 15 bases between. The CDR3 extends over 16 amino acids. From germline, CDR1 is GEAIGNYY and CDR2 EKD. CDR3 in amino acids: CACDTVDSTGTDKLIF. CDR3 DNA sequence: TGTGCCTGTGACACCGTCGACTCCACAGGAACCGATAAACTCATCTTT.

Concerning this clone: It differs at one base from a far larger clone, so likely a read error. At the DNA level, this CDR3 is encoded by other sequences in the same sample as well. The chain links TRDV2 to TRDJ1; D call uncertain. The germline V gene encodes CDR1 GEAIGNYY and CDR2 EKD. V gave up 7 bases and J gave up 2 bases, with 22 bases separating them. The CDR3 has 16 amino acids. The CDR3, as DNA: TGTGCCTGCGATCCTCTCGCGGTGCCGGGGACCGATAAACTCATCTTT. It codes for CACDPLAVPGTDKLIF.

Worth noting for this clone: TCRdb's entry gives the protein of a much larger clone, which mismatches this DNA's translation at residue 11, likely from a read error; the protein reported here is translated from the DNA. The genes are TRDV2 and TRDJ1; a weak D match, TRDD3 (6 bases). This CDR3 is built from 13 residues. Per the germline V gene, CDR1 is GEAIGNYY and CDR2 is EKD. The chain's CDR3 is CACDTVWRDKPIF. The DNA for the CDR3 is TGTGCCTGTGACACCGTTTGGCGGGATAAACCCATCTTT.

By sample share, this clone is large. V usage is TRDV2 and J usage is TRDJ2; D not certain. This CDR3 has 17 amino acids. The V gene lost 3 bases and the J gene lost 0 bases, with 16 bases spanning the gap. CDR1 and CDR2 (germline): GEAIGNYY, EKD. The CDR3 region is CACDSFPPSSLTAQLFF. CDR3 bases: TGTGCCTGTGACTCGTTCCCTCCCAGTTCTTTGACAGCACAACTCTTCTTT.

As to this clone: One base separates it from a far larger clone, so it is likely a read error. V usage is TRDV2 and J usage is TRDJ1; TRDD3 is a possible D gene (5 bases). The CDR3 extends over 14 amino acids. CDR1 GEAIGNYY and CDR2 EKD come from the germline V gene. V was shortened by 2 bases and J by 2 bases, with 11 bases between the two germline ends. The CDR3: CACDILEDTDKLIF. CDR3 bases: TGTGCCTGTGACATACTGGAGGATACCGATAAACTCATCTTT.

Note on this clone: A far larger clone is one base from this, pointing to a likely read error. The gene calls are TRDV2 and TRDJ3; D not certain. V was clipped by 0 bases and J by 5 bases, with 1 base between them. Germline loops: CDR1 GEAIGNYY, CDR2 EKD. CDR3 size: 13 residues. The CDR3 is CACDTRDTRQMFF. CDR3 bases: TGTGCCTGTGACACCCGGGACACCCGACAGATGTTTTTC.

With regard to this clone: A read error likely explains this, since a far larger clone differs by one base. Other DNA sequences in this sample translate to the same CDR3. The rearrangement uses TRDV2 and TRDJ3; 13 positions agree with TRDD3. In germline, CDR1 is GEAIGNYY, CDR2 EKD. The CDR3 loop spans 21 amino acids. The CDR3 bases are TGTGCCTGCGACACGGCTACTGGGGGATACGGGAGCTCCTGGGACACCCGACAGATGTTTTTC. Its translation: CACDTATGGYGSSWDTRQMFF.